This TCR beta chain stems from a study of T-cell memory formation after mild COVID-19. Study overall: The study found TCR clusters largely donor specific.

The authors produced TCR alpha and TCR beta cDNA libraries with sample barcodes and UMIs by 5'RACE using constant-segment primers. Via MiXCR, TCRdb re-called the 5' RACE reads, giving one row per CDR3 protein. The table records around 140,000 distinct CDR3 sequences, 6% to 7% of them present only once. The sequenced material came from PBMCs or a T cell subset sorted from them (not recorded which). This TCR came from an adult woman who had mild COVID-19 (a few samples of this study predate the infection). Cell type and time point are not known.

The CDR3 spells CASRAGGEWRSPLHF. CDR3 nucleotide sequence: TGTGCCAGCAGAGCAGGGGGCGAGTGGCGCTCACCCCTCCACTTT. This chain links TRBV6-2 or TRBV6-3 with TRBJ1-6; 8 nucleotides align to TRBD1. This CDR3 region has 15 residues. The junction had 11 bases not matched to a gene; V was cut back by 6 bases and J by 10 bases. Germline CDR1 and CDR2: MNHEY and SVGEGT.